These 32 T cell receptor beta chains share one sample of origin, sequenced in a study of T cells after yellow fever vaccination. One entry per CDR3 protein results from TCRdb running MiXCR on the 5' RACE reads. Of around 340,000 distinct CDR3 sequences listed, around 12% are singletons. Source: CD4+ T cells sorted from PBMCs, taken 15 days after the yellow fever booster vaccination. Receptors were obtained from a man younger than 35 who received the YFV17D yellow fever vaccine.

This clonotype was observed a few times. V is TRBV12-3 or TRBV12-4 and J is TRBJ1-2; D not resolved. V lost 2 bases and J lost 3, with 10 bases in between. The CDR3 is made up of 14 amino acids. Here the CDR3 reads CASSLSGSHYGYTF. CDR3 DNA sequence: TGTGCCAGCAGTTTAAGCGGTTCTCACTATGGCTACACCTTC.

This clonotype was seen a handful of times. In DNA, the CDR3 is TGTGCCAGCAGTTTCAGAGTACCCCCCTACACCTTC. Residues: CASSFRVPPYTF. J is TRBJ1-2 and V is TRBV12-3 or TRBV12-4; no reliable D call. The CDR3 loop spans 12 amino acids. V lost 3 bases and J 10 bases, leaving 12 bases between the germline ends.

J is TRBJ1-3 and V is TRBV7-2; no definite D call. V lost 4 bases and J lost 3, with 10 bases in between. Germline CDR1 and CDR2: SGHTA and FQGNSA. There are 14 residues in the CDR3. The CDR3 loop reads CASSSAMFGNTIYF. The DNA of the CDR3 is TGTGCCAGCAGCTCCGCTATGTTTGGAAACACCATATATTTT. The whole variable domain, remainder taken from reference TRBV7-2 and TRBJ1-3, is GAGVSQSPSNKVTEKGKDVELRCDPISGHTALYWYRQSLGQGLEFLIYFQGNSAPDKSGLPSDRFSAERTGGSVSTLTIQRTQQEDSAVYLCASSSAMFGNTIYFGEGSWLTVV.

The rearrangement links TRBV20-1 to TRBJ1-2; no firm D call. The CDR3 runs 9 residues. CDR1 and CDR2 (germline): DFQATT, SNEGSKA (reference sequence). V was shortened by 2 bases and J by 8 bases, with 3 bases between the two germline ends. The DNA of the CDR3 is TGCAGTGCTAGAAGCGGCTACACCTTC. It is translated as CSARSGYTF.

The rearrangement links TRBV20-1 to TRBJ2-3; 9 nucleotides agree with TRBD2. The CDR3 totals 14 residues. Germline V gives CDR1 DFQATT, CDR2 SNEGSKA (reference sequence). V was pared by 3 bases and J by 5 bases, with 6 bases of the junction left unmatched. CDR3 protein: CSASRLAGRDTQYF. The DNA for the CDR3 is TGCAGTGCTAGTCGGCTAGCGGGGAGAGATACGCAGTATTTT.

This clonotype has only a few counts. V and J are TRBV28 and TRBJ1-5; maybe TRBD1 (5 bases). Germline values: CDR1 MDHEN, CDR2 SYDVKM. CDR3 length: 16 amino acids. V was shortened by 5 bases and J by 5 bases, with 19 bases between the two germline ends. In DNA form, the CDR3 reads TGTGCCAGCAGTCCTCGGGGGACGGGGACCCATCAGCCCCAGCATTTT. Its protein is CASSPRGTGTHQPQHF.

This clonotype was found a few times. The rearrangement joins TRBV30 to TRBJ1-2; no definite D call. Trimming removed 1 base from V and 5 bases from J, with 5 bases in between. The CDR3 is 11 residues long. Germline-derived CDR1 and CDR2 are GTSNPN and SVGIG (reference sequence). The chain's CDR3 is CAWSDSYGYTF. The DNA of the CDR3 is TGTGCCTGGAGTGACAGTTATGGCTACACCTTC. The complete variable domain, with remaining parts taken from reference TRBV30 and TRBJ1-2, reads SQTIHQWPATLVQPVGSPLSLECTVEGTSNPNLYWYRQAAGRGLQLLFYSVGIGQISSEVPQNLSASRPQDRQFILSSKKLLLSDSGFYLCAWSDSYGYTFGSGTRLTVV.

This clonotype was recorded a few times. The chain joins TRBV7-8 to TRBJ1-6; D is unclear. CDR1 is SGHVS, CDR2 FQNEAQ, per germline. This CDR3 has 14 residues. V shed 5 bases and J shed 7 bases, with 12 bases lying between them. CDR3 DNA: TGTGCCAGCAGCATAGATCCGGGGAATTCACCCCTCCACTTT. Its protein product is CASSIDPGNSPLHF. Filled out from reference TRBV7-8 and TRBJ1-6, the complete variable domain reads GAGVSQSPRYKVAKRGQDVALRCDPISGHVSLFWYQQALGQGPEFLTYFQNEAQLDKSGLPSDRFFAERPEGSVSTLKIQRTQQEDSAVYLCASSIDPGNSPLHFGNGTRLTVT.

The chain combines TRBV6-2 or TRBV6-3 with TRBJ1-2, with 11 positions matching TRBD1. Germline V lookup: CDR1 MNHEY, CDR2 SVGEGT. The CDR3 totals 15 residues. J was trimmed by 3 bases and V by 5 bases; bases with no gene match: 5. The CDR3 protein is CASSDPGQGDYGYTF. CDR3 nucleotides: TGTGCCAGCAGTGATCCGGGACAGGGGGACTATGGCTACACCTTC.

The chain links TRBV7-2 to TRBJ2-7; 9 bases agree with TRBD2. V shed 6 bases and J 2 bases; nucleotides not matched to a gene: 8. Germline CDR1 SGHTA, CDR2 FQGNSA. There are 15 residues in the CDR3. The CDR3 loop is CASSITSGSPYEQYF. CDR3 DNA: TGTGCCAGCAGTATAACTAGCGGGTCACCCTACGAGCAGTACTTC.

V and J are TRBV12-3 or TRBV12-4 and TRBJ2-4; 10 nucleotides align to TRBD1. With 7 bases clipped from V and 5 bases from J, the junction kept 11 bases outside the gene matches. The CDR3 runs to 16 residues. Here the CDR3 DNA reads TGTGCCAGCACCCTCTCCGGGACAGGGGTCCAAAACATTCAGTACTTC. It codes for CASTLSGTGVQNIQYF.

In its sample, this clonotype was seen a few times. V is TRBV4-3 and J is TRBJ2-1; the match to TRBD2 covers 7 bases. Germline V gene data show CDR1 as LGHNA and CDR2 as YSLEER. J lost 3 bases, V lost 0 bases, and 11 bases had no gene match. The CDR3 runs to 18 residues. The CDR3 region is CASSQDFRTRALYNEQFF. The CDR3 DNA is TGCGCCAGCAGCCAAGATTTCCGGACTAGGGCCCTCTACAATGAGCAGTTCTTC.

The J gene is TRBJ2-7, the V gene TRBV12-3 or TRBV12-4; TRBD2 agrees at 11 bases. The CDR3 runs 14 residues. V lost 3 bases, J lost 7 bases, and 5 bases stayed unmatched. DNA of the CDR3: TGTGCCAGCAGTTTCATTAGCGGGGGGGGTGAGCAGTACTTC. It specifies CASSFISGGGEQYF.

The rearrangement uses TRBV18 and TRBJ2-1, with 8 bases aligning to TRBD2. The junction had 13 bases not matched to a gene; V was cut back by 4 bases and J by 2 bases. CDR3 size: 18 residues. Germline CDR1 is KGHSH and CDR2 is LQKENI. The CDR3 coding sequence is TGTGCCAGCTCACGGTGGCTTAGCGGGGACTCCACCTACAATGAGCAGTTCTTC. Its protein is CASSRWLSGDSTYNEQFF.

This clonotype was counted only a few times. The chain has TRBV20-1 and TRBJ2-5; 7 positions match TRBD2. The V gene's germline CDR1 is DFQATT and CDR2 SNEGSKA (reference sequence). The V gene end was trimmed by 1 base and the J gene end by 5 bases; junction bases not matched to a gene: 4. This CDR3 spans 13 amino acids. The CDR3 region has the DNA TGCAGTGCTAGAGGCGGGGGTCCGGAGACCCAGTACTTC. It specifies CSARGGGPETQYF.

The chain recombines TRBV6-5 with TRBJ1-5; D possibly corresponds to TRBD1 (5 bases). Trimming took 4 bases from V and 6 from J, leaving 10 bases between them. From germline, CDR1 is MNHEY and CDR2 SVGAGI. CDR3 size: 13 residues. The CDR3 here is CASSSTQGQPQHF. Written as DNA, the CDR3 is TGTGCCAGCAGTTCAACTCAGGGTCAGCCCCAGCATTTT.

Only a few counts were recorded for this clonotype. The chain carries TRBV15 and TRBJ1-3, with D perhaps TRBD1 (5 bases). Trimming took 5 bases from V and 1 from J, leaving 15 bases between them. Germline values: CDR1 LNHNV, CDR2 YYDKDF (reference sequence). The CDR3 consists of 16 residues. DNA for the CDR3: TGTGCCACCAGCCCCATCGGGGGGGTTTCTGGAAACACCATATATTTT. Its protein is CATSPIGGVSGNTIYF.

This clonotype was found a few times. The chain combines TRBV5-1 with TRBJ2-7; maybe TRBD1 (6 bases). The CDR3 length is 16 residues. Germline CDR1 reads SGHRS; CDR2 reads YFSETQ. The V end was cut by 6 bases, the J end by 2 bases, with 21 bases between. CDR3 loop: CASKPAPGQQTYEQYF. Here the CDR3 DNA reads TGCGCCAGCAAACCCGCCCCGGGACAACAGACCTACGAGCAGTACTTC.

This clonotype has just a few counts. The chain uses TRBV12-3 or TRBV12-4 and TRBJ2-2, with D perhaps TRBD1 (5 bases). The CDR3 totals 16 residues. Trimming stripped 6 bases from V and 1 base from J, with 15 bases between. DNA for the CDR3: TGTGCCAGCAGCCCACTGGGGCTCCTGAACACCGGGGAGCTGTTTTTT. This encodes CASSPLGLLNTGELFF.

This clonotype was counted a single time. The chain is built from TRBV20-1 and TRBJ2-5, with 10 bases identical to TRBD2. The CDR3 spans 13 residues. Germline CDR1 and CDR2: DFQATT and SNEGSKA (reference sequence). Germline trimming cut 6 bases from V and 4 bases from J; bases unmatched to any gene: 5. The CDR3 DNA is TGCAGTGCGCGCCTAGCGGGGGTAGAGACCCAGTACTTC. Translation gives CSARLAGVETQYF.

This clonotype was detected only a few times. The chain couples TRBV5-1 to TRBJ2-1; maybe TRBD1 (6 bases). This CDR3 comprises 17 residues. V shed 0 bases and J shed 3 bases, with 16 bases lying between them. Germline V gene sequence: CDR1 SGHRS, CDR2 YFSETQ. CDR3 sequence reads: CASSLEAAGAGYNEQFF. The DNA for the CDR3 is TGCGCCAGCAGCTTGGAGGCCGCAGGGGCCGGCTACAATGAGCAGTTCTTC.

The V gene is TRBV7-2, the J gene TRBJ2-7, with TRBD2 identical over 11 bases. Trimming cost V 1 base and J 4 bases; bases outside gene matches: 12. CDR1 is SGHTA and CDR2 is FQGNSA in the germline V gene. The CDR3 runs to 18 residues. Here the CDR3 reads CASSLDSGVAGGLYEQYF. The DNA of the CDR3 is TGTGCCAGCAGCTTAGACTCTGGAGTAGCGGGGGGGCTATACGAGCAGTACTTC.

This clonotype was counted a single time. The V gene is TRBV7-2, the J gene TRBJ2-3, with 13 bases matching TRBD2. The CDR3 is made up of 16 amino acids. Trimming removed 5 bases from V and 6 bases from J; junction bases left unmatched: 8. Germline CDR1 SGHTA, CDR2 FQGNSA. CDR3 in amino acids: CASSDKLAGGPDTQYF. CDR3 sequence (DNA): TGTGCCAGCAGCGATAAACTAGCGGGGGGGCCCGATACGCAGTATTTT.

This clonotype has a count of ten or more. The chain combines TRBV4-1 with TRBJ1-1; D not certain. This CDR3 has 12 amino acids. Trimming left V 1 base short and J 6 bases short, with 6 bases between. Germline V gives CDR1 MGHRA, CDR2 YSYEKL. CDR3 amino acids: CASSQGGPEAFF. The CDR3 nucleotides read TGCGCCAGCAGCCAAGGAGGCCCTGAAGCTTTCTTT.

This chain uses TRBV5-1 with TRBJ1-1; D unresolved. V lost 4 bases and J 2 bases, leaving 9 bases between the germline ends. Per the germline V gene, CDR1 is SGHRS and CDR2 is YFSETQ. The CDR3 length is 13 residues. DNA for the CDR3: TGCGCCAGCAGCGCCCTTGCCAACACTGAAGCTTTCTTT. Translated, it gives CASSALANTEAFF.

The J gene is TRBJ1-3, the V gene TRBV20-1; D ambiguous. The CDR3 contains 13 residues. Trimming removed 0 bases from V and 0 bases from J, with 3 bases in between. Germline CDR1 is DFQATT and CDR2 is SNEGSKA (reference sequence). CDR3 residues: CSAREGSGNTIYF. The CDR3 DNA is TGCAGTGCTAGAGAGGGCTCTGGAAACACCATATATTTT.

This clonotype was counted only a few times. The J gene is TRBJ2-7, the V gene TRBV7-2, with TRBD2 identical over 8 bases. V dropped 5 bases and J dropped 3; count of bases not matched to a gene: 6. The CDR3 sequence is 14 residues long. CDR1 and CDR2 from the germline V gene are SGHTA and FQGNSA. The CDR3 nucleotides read TGTGCCAGCAGCCTCCAGCGGGGGAGCTACGAGCAGTACTTC. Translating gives CASSLQRGSYEQYF.

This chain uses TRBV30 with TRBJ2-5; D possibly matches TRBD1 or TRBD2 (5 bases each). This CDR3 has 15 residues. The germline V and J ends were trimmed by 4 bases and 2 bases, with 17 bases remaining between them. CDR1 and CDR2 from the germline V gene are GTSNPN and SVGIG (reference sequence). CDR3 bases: TGTGCCTGGACCTCGGGGCTCGCTCGGCAAGAGACCCAGTACTTC. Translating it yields CAWTSGLARQETQYF.

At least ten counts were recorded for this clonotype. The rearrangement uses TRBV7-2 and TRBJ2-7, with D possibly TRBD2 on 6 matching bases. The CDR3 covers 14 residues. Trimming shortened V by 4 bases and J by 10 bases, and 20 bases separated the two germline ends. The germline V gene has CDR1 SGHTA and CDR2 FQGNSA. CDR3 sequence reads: CASSSIGGARNQYF. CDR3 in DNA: TGTGCCAGCAGCTCAATAGGCGGGGCGCGGAACCAGTACTTC.

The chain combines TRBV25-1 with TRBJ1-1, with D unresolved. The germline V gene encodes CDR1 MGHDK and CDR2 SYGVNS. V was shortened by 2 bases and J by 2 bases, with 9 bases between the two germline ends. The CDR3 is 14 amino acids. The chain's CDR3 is CASSEGWGNTEAFF. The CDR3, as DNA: TGTGCCAGCAGTGAAGGATGGGGAAACACTGAAGCTTTCTTT.

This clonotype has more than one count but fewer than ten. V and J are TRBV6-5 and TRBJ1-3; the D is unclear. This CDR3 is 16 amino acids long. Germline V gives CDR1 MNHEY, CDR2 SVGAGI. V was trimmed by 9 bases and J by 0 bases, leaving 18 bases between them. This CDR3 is CASAVSKEYSGNTIYF. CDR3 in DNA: TGTGCCAGTGCAGTTAGTAAAGAATACTCTGGAAACACCATATATTTT.

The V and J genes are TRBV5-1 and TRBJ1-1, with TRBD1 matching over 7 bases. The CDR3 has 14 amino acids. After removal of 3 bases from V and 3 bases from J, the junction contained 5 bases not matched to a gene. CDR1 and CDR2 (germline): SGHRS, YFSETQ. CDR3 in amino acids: CASSSQQGYTEAFF. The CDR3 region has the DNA TGCGCCAGCAGCTCGCAACAGGGGTACACTGAAGCTTTCTTT.